Listed below are T cell receptor beta chains from one sample, sequenced in a study of cytomegalovirus exposure and HLA in healthy donors. Clones were sequenced by immunoSEQ multiplex PCR, and TCRdb holds only the in-frame ones, with some missing. Of about 94,000 clones in the sample, about 80% were seen once. The sequenced sample consisted of PBMCs. All receptors derive from a human donor in good health. Both conserved end residues are part of each CDR3. A D gene is named only where the DNA matches it firmly. Where a row states a size, it is once, few, many or the class of an expanded clone; other rows omit it.

>TRBJ2-3|NA|NA|TRBV19
CASSLSTSTDTQYF
TGTGCCAGTAGTCTTTCAACTAGCACAGATACGCAGTATTTT
>TRBJ1-6|NA|NA|TRBV7-2
CASSPTPTTLHF
TGTGCCAGCAGCCCTACCCCTACGACCCTCCACTTT
>TRBJ1-1|NA|NA|TRBV7-2
CASSPPPPRDTEAFF
TGTGCCAGCAGCCCCCCCCCGCCGAGGGACACTGAAGCTTTCTTT
>TRBJ2-7|NA|NA|TRBV27
CASGSGVRAYEQYF
TGTGCCAGCGGTTCGGGGGTTCGGGCCTACGAGCAGTACTTC
>TRBJ1-1|NA|TRBD1|TRBV5-1
CASSPTSGQPLNTEAFF
TGCGCCAGCAGCCCAACTTCGGGACAGCCCCTGAACACTGAAGCTTTCTTT
>TRBJ2-7|NA|TRBD1|TRBV7-2
CASSLERGRVQYF
TGTGCCAGCAGCTTAGAAAGGGGGCGAGTGCAGTACTTC
>TRBJ2-1|NA|NA|TRBV15
CATSRDQGGHNEQFF
TGTGCCACCAGCAGAGATCAGGGGGGACACAATGAGCAGTTCTTC
>TRBJ2-5|NA|TRBD2|TRBV2
CASSEGGGLTQYF
TGTGCCAGCAGTGAGGGGGGGGGTTTGACCCAGTACTTC
>TRBJ2-1|NA|TRBD2|TRBV7-2
CASSLDGTSGVGGVFF
TGTGCCAGCAGCTTAGACGGGACTAGCGGGGTAGGGGGGGTGTTCTTC
>TRBJ2-2|NA|NA|TRBV29-1
CSVHIDSMNTGELFF
TGCAGCGTCCATATCGACTCTATGAACACCGGGGAGCTGTTTTTT
>TRBJ2-5|NA|TRBD2|TRBV7-6
CASSLAASGGSLTQYF
TGTGCCAGCAGCTTAGCGGCTAGCGGGGGTTCGCTTACCCAGTACTTC
>TRBJ1-6|NA|NA|TRBV9
CASKGGGGNSPLHF
TGTGCCAGCAAGGGAGGGGGAGGTAATTCACCCCTCCACTTT
>TRBJ2-7|NA|NA|TRBV5-1
CASSLAVSYEQYF
TGCGCCAGCAGCTTGGCCGTTAGCTACGAGCAGTACTTC
>TRBJ2-1|NA|NA|TRBV25-1
CASSERQARFNEQFF
TGTGCCAGCAGTGAACGGCAGGCAAGGTTCAATGAGCAGTTCTTC
>TRBJ1-1|NA|NA|TRBV9
CASSVERTPNTEAFF
TGTGCCAGCAGCGTAGAGCGGACCCCGAACACTGAAGCTTTCTTT
>TRBJ2-1|few|TRBD2|TRBV4-2
CASSQDTSGSSNEQFF
TGTGCCAGCAGCCAAGATACTAGCGGGAGTAGTAATGAGCAGTTCTTC
>TRBJ1-1|NA|NA|TRBV4-3
CASSHRRDIYTEAFF
TGCGCCAGCAGCCACCGACGGGACATTTACACTGAAGCTTTCTTT
>TRBJ2-1|NA|TRBD2|TRBV6-5
CASSALADPYNEQFF
TGTGCCAGCAGTGCGCTAGCGGACCCCTACAATGAGCAGTTCTTC
>TRBJ1-2|NA|TRBD1|TRBV6-5
CASRGDRGSYGYTF
TGTGCCAGCAGGGGGGACAGGGGATCCTATGGCTACACCTTC
>TRBJ2-7|once|NA|TRBV9
CASSVVPGVTYEQYF
TGTGCCAGCAGCGTAGTCCCCGGGGTAACCTACGAGCAGTACTTC
>TRBJ2-5|NA|TRBD1|TRBV7-6
CASSLGQGETQYF
TGTGCCAGCAGCTTAGGACAGGGAGAGACCCAGTACTTC
>TRBJ1-1|NA|NA|TRBV6-1
CASSRTGISEAFF
TGTGCCAGCAGCAGAACAGGGATCTCTGAAGCTTTCTTT
>TRBJ1-1|NA|TRBD1|TRBV18
CASSRQGGGTEAFF
TGTGCCAGCTCACGACAGGGTGGCGGAACTGAAGCTTTCTTT
>TRBJ2-3|NA|TRBD1|TRBV2
CAVPEDRGPDTQYF
TGTGCCGTCCCCGAGGACAGGGGCCCAGATACGCAGTATTTT
>TRBJ2-5|NA|NA|TRBV5-4
CASSLRTGETQYF
TGTGCCAGCAGCTTGCGTACGGGGGAGACCCAGTACTTC
>TRBJ1-2|NA|NA|TRBV30
CAWSVVPNYGYTF
TGTGCCTGGAGCGTTGTCCCGAACTATGGCTACACCTTC
>TRBJ2-2|NA|NA|TRBV6-5
CASSIQTGAPGELFF
TGTGCCAGCAGTATACAGACCGGTGCCCCCGGGGAGCTGTTTTTT
>TRBJ1-5|NA|NA|TRBV7-6
CASSLRGGSNQPQHF
TGTGCCAGCAGCTTAAGGGGGGGTAGCAATCAGCCCCAGCATTTT
>TRBJ2-7|NA|NA|TRBV14
CASSHLPSSYEQYF
TGTGCCAGCAGCCATCTACCGAGCTCCTACGAGCAGTACTTC
>TRBJ2-1|once|NA|TRBV7-6
CASSSRLGGSYNEQFF
TGTGCCAGCAGCTCGAGACTAGGAGGATCCTACAATGAGCAGTTCTTC
>TRBJ2-3|NA|NA|TRBV7-7
CASSLGGADTQYF
TGTGCCAGCAGCTTAGGGGGGGCAGATACGCAGTATTTT
>TRBJ2-6|NA|NA|TRBV9
CASSVYLLGAGANVLTF
TGTGCCAGCAGCGTCTACCTTTTAGGGGCTGGGGCCAACGTCCTGACTTTC
>TRBJ2-1|NA|TRBD2|TRBV6-6
CASSRTSGSFDNEQFF
TGTGCCAGCAGTCGAACTAGCGGGAGTTTCGACAATGAGCAGTTCTTC
>TRBJ1-3|NA|NA|TRBV18
CASSPPFSGISGNTIYF
TGTGCCAGCTCACCACCGTTTTCAGGGATCTCTGGAAACACCATATATTTT
>TRBJ1-1|once|TRBD1|TRBV7-8
CASSLGQGVKAFF
TGTGCCAGCAGCTTAGGACAGGGGGTGAAAGCTTTCTTT
>TRBJ1-2|NA|NA|TRBV5-6
CASSLAGPPRRDTF
TGTGCCAGCAGCTTGGCCGGGCCACCGCGGAGGGACACCTTC
>TRBJ2-5|NA|NA|TRBV19
CASSMLQETQYF
TGTGCCAGTAGTATGCTACAAGAGACCCAGTACTTC